Sequencing of this T cell receptor (beta chain) was carried out in a study of cytomegalovirus exposure and HLA in healthy donors. Clones were read by immunoSEQ multiplex PCR, and TCRdb kept only the in-frame ones, dropping some. Here the sample spans about 190,000 clones, 65% to 85% being singletons. The V gene lost 0 bases and the J gene lost 6 bases, with 12 bases spanning the gap. The CDR3 totals 15 residues. Germline-derived CDR1 and CDR2 are LNHNV and YYDKDF (reference sequence). The rearrangement links TRBV15 to TRBJ1-5, with D unresolved. This TCR was sampled from a woman under 30 in good health and CMV-seropositive. Sequencing was carried out using PBMCs. This CDR3 is CATSRDRGEFQPQHF. CDR3 in DNA: TGTGCCACCAGCAGAGATCGGGGAGAATTTCAGCCCCAGCATTTT.